This TCR beta chain derives from a study of blood T cell repertoires in COVID-19. Authors' analysis steps: Cell counts per sample came from amplifying reference gene primers. Produced via immunoSEQ multiplex PCR; TCRdb's table is partial and in-frame only. That table supplies the V and J calls and clone size; D and trimming were determined from the DNA. Of 85,000 to 90,000 clones detected, more than 75% appear once; the ten largest clones hold 1.2%. Unmatched junction bases numbered 9, after V lost 2 bases and J lost 7 bases. CDR3 size: 16 residues. Germline CDR1 is LNHNV and CDR2 is YYDKDF (reference sequence).

Material for sequencing was peripheral blood. The receptor's source is a woman older than 75 with acute or convalescent COVID-19. This chain links TRBV15 with TRBJ2-1, with 9 positions matching TRBD2. The CDR3 DNA follows: TGTGCCACCAGCAGAATGGGCGGGGGGGGTGTGAATGAGCAGTTCTTC. Its protein is CATSRMGGGGVNEQFF. The full variable domain, completed using reference TRBV15 and TRBJ2-1, is DAMVIQNPRYQVTQFGKPVTLSCSQTLNHNVMYWYQQKSSQAPKLLFHYYDKDFNNEADTPDNFQSRRPNTSFCFLDIRSPGLGDTAMYLCATSRMGGGGVNEQFFGPGTRLTVL.